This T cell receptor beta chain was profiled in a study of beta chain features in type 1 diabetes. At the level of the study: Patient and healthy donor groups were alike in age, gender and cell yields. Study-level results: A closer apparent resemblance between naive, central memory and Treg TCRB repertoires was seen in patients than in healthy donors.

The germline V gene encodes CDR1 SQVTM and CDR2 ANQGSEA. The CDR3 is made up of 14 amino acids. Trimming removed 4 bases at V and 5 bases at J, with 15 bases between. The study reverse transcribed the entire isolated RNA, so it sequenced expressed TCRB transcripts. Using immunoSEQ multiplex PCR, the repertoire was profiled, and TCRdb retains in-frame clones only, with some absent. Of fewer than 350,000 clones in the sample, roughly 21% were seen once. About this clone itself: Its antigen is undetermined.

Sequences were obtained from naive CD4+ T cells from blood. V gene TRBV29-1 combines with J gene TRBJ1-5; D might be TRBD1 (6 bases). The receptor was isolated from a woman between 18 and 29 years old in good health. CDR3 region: CSVAVGGVDQPQHF. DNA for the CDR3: TGCAGCGTTGCCGTTGGGGGCGTGGATCAGCCCCAGCATTTT.